Below, one TCR beta chain is given with its context. This entry is derived from a study of blood T cell repertoires in COVID-19. Trimming stripped 3 bases from V and 9 bases from J, with 16 bases between. The CDR3 spans 14 residues. The germline gives CDR1 WNHNN, CDR2 SYGVQD (reference sequence). The table came from immunoSEQ multiplex PCR; TCRdb's copy has only in-frame clones and leaves some out. The sample has approximately 170,000 clones, more than 60% seen once; the top ten hold over 10%. The sample consisted of peripheral blood. The TCR comes from a woman aged 50 to 60 with acute or convalescent COVID-19. The J gene is TRBJ2-3, the V gene TRBV10-1; D perhaps matches TRBD1 (5 bases). This chain's CDR3 is CASSDTYRTSTQYF. The CDR3 DNA reads as TGCGCCAGCAGTGATACCTACAGGACCTCCACGCAGTATTTT.